This T cell receptor beta chain was retrieved from a study of blood T cells in healthy people across ages. Using a J-beta primer mix together with a sample-barcoded 5' primer, a second PCR was run for roughly 7 to 12 cycles. TCRdb itself ran the 5' RACE reads through MiXCR, one entry per CDR3 protein. The sample includes over 750,000 distinct CDR3 sequences, more than 20% of them seen just once. The CDR3 runs 14 residues. In germline, CDR1 is LNHDA, CDR2 SQIVND (reference sequence). Trimming left V 6 bases short and J 4 bases short, with 15 bases between. The data were also submitted as part of a second study, on T cells of mothers and their children.

This chain links TRBV19 with TRBJ1-2; no reliable D call. Source material: blood. This clonotype was obtained from a boy between 5 and 17 years old in good health. The CDR3 nucleotides read TGTGCCAGTAGCCCACCCGGGCCACTCTATGGCTACACCTTC. This gives the protein CASSPPGPLYGYTF.